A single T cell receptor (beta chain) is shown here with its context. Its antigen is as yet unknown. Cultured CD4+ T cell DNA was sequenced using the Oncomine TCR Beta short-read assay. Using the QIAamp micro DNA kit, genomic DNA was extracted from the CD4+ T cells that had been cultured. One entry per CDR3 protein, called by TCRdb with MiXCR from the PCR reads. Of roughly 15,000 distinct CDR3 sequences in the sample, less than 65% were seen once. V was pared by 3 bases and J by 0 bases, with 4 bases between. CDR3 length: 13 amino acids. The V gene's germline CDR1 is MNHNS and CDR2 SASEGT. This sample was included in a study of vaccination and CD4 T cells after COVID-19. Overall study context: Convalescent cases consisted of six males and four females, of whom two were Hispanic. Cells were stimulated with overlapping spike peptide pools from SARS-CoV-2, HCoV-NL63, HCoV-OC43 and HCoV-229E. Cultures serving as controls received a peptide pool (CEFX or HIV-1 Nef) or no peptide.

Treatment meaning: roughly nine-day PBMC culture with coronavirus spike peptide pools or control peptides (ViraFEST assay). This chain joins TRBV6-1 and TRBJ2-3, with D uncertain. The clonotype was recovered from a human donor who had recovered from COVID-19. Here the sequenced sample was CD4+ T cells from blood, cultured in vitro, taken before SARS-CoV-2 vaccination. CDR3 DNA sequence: TGTGCCAGCAGTGACATTAGCACAGATACGCAGTATTTT. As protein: CASSDISTDTQYF.